This is a list of T cell receptor beta chains from one sample in a study of shared clonotypes between healthy human individuals. The method was immunoSEQ multiplex PCR; TCRdb's version includes in-frame clones alone and lacks a portion of them. In the table there are some 2.4 million clones, 90% to 95% of which are singletons. Sequencing input: naive CD4+ T cells from PBMCs. Source of these receptors: a man between 18 and 35 years old in good health. Some clones in this sample may be carry-over from other donors' samples. Each CDR3 is given with its conserved first and last residue. D genes are given only for firm matches. Clone size is stated in some rows and not others, as once, few, many or a class when expanded.

abundance	d_gene	v_gene	j_gene	CDR3nt	CDR3aa
NA	NA	TRBV7-2	TRBJ2-7	TGTGCCAGCAGCCTCGGATCCATAACCTACGAGCAGTACTTC	CASSLGSITYEQYF
NA	NA	TRBV9	TRBJ2-1	TGTGCCAGCAGCACTAGGACTACCAACAATGAGCAGTTCTTC	CASSTRTTNNEQFF
NA	TRBD2	TRBV7-3	TRBJ2-2	TGTGCCAGCAGCCCTCGGACTAGCGGGACTAACACCGGGGAGCTGTTTTTT	CASSPRTSGTNTGELFF
NA	NA	TRBV25-1	TRBJ1-2	TGTGCCAGCAGTTTTGGTAACTATGGCTACACCTTC	CASSFGNYGYTF
NA	NA	TRBV7-2	TRBJ2-3	TGTGCCAGCAGCGGGACCCGTAGAGATACGCAGTATTTT	CASSGTRRDTQYF
NA	NA	TRBV7-8	TRBJ2-7	TGTGCCAGCAGCTTAGTGTCCGGGCCCGGGGCCTACGAGCAGTACTTC	CASSLVSGPGAYEQYF
NA	NA	TRBV19	TRBJ2-2	TGTGCCAGTAGTATAGATCGTTATTTGCTGACGGGACCCGAGGCCGGGGAGCTGTTTTTT	CASSIDRYLLTGPEAGELFF
NA	TRBD1	TRBV6-5	TRBJ1-4	TGTGCCAGCAGCCGGGGACAGGCGAGGACTGAAAAACTGTTTTTT	CASSRGQARTEKLFF
NA	NA	TRBV27	TRBJ2-5	TGTGCCAGCAGTTTATTCCACAACCAAGAGACCCAGTACTTC	CASSLFHNQETQYF
NA	TRBD1	TRBV7-3	TRBJ2-7	TGTGCCAGCAGCTCTTACTCAATGGACAGGGGAGATAAGTACTTC	CASSSYSMDRGDKYF
NA	TRBD2	TRBV5-1	TRBJ2-2	TGCGCCAGCAGCTCCGGGACTAGCGGGAGGCGCACCGGGGAGCTGTTTTTT	CASSSGTSGRRTGELFF
NA	TRBD1	TRBV9	TRBJ2-7	TGTGCCAGCAGCGATTTTCGGACAGGGGACCACGAGCAGTACTTC	CASSDFRTGDHEQYF
NA	NA	TRBV9	TRBJ1-3	TGTGCCAGCAGCGGACGGGGGGACTTCTCTGGAAACACCATATATTTT	CASSGRGDFSGNTIYF
NA	NA	TRBV2	TRBJ1-3	TGTGCCAGCAGTGAAGGCGCACCGGGGGGAAGAAACACCATATATTTT	CASSEGAPGGRNTIYF
once	TRBD2	TRBV4-2	TRBJ2-1	TGTGCCAGCAGCCAAGTAACAGGACTAGCTAGTGAGCAGTTCTTC	CASSQVTGLASEQFF
NA	TRBD2	TRBV30	TRBJ2-1	TGTGCCTGGACTAGCGGGAGTCCCCCCAATGAGCAGTTCTTC	CAWTSGSPPNEQFF
NA	TRBD1	TRBV5-6	TRBJ2-4	TGTGCCAGCAGTTTCGGGACAGGGGGCGTTAACATTCAGTACTTC	CASSFGTGGVNIQYF